The TCR beta chain described here comes from a study of radiotherapy plus CTLA-4 blockade in lung cancer. Study details: Disease control was achieved by 31% of patients, and objective responses by about 19%.

This clone was detected only a few times. Clones were read by immunoSEQ multiplex PCR, and TCRdb kept only the in-frame ones, dropping some. Altogether tens of thousands of clones are present, about four fifths being singletons, with the ten largest covering 4.5% to 5%. Germline loops: CDR1 ENHRY, CDR2 SYGVKD. The CDR3 totals 15 residues. V was clipped by 7 bases and J by 3 bases; unmatched bases: 8. The V gene is TRBV10-3, the J gene TRBJ2-3; the match to TRBD1 covers 9 bases. This TCR came from a human donor with non-small cell lung cancer whose response to radiotherapy plus ipilimumab could not be evaluated. The source was peripheral blood, collected from a patient treated with radiotherapy plus ipilimumab. The CDR3 loop reads CAITKGQGRTDTQYF. The CDR3, as DNA: TGTGCCATCACCAAGGGACAGGGTAGGACAGATACGCAGTATTTT.